This entry features one TCR beta chain sequence. Its specific antigen is unknown. Nothing much larger sits one base from this clone, and base qualities are not available. These data come from a study of blood T cell repertoires in COVID-19 (dated by TCRdb to between 2020 and 2021). With respect to the entire study: Collaborator samples came from the United States, Italy and Spain and covered acute and convalescent phases of COVID-19. Subjects who had been exposed to COVID-19, were actively infected with it, or had recovered from it provided the deeply sampled blood TCRbeta repertoires that made up the dataset. The repertoires were made available in a free public database intended to serve as a resource for research on the immune response to SARS-CoV-2. The material from the prospective study consisted of cDNA or gDNA derived from T cells, B-cell-depleted T cells, or PBMCs. Where available, HLA class I and class II types were taken from metadata supplied by the sample provider and were not determined by assay-based typing. The sample metadata nearly always contained a de-identified subject ID, COVID-19 status, age in years and sex. The samples were drawn from the first 160 participants of the ongoing ImmuneRACE study and from more than 1,000 subjects provided by 6 global collaborators. The paper as a whole reports these results and caveats: The amount of clinical and demographic metadata varied by source and participant and was provided uncurated.

From the cysteine through the phenylalanine, the CDR3 covers 13 amino acids. The entry retains the CDR3 DNA only, 39 bases that are in frame from base 1. The junction shows trimming of 3 bases on V and 10 bases on J, plus 15 bases between the germline ends. CDR1 KGHSH and CDR2 LQKENI were looked up in the germline V gene. A second Seattle source provided samples from volunteer blood donors who had recovered from COVID-19. Collaborating institutions collected whole blood in K2EDTA tubes following their own protocols. For TCRbeta analysis, collaborator samples were shipped as frozen whole blood, as isolated PBMCs, or as DNA extracted from either sample type. The immunoSEQ Assay, a bias-controlled multiplex PCR, was used to amplify TCRbeta CDR3 regions from genomic DNA. Under the source paper's analysis protocol: Within the assay, amplification of reference gene primers was used to estimate how many nucleated cells each sample contained. Sequence reads were collapsed and filtered to measure the absolute abundance of every unique TCRbeta CDR3 rearrangement. For each sample, productive Simpson clonality was calculated as the square root of Simpson's diversity index over productive rearrangements. TCRdb took over this immuneACCESS table, retaining in-frame rearrangements with V and J assigned. Such tables are incomplete; in checked studies, under half of the missing clones stem from an unresolved V gene, and the remainder is unexplained. D and trimming come from the DNA, and the V and J calls and clone size come from that table. The sample profile shows 190,000 or so clones; 85% to 90% of them were found once. The top ten clones comprise roughly 6.4% of the sample.

The sequencing sample was made of peripheral blood. The chain is encoded by TRBV18 joined to TRBJ2-5; D gene: possibly TRBD2, on 6 matching bases. The sequence was collected from a man in his sixties who had recovered from COVID-19. The DNA is as follows: TGTGCCAGCTCACCGACTCGGGAGAGTGACCAGTACTTC. This is translated as CASSPTRESDQYF.